This TCR beta chain was recovered during a study of blood T cell repertoires in COVID-19. Study as a whole: Samples taken during acute and convalescent COVID-19 were collected in the United States, Italy and Spain. Sample material is recorded as cDNA or gDNA derived from T cells, B-cell-depleted T cells, or PBMCs.

Per the germline V gene, CDR1 is WSHSY and CDR2 is SAAADI. This CDR3 is built from 14 residues. The V and J ends lost 5 bases and 7 bases respectively, with 17 bases between them. Authors' analysis steps: Counts of nucleated cells, estimated from reference gene primer amplification, were obtained. Only in-frame clones appear in the TCRdb table, and some are missing; sequencing was by immunoSEQ multiplex PCR. V and J calls and clone size are copied from that table; D and trimming were computed from the DNA. The sample records about 140,000 clones, around 90% being singletons. The sequencing input was peripheral blood. The rearrangement links TRBV10-2 to TRBJ1-1; possibly TRBD1 for D (5 bases). The origin of this receptor is a man in his 70s with acute or convalescent COVID-19. The CDR3 region has the DNA TGCGCCAGCAGTCCGAATGGGGCAGGGTTTGAAGCTTTCTTT. Its protein product is CASSPNGAGFEAFF.